This entry concerns a single TCR beta chain. This specimen belongs to a study of cytomegalovirus exposure and HLA in healthy donors. The CDR3 has 12 residues. The germline gives CDR1 SQVTM, CDR2 ANQGSEA. The ends lost 3 bases at V and 7 bases at J; junction bases unmatched: 2. Use of 60 Vbeta and 13 Jbeta primers characterized the PCR. Libraries were prepared by immunoSEQ multiplex PCR; TCRdb keeps only in-frame clonotypes and omits some of them. The repertoire holds roughly 200,000 clones, around three quarters seen once, with around 4.3% in the top ten. The TCR comes from a woman aged 30 to 39 in good health and CMV-seropositive. V gene TRBV29-1 combines with J gene TRBJ2-2; 7 bases line up with TRBD2. Input material: PBMCs. In DNA form, the CDR3 reads TGCAGCGTTGAGGGGGGGAGCGGGGAGCTGTTTTTT. Translated: CSVEGGSGELFF.